This TCR beta chain was observed in a study of shared clonotypes between healthy human individuals. This clone was recorded only once. Its antigen is still unknown. Terminally differentiated effector memory CD45RA+ cells were excluded from the naive CD8 cells, which were CD45RO-negative and positively selected for CCR7. The CDR3 is made up of 13 amino acids. The germline CDR1 and CDR2 sequences are WSHSY and SAAADI. J gave up 4 bases and V 5 bases, and 5 bases lay outside the gene matches. Sorted-subset replicate PCRs used 200 ng DNA, about 30,000 T cell genomes. Profiling relied on immunoSEQ multiplex PCR, and the TCRdb table lists in-frame clones only, not all of them. The table shows nearly 2 million clones, with roughly 94% occurring only once. Findings and limits, study-wide: Generation of non-shared clonotypes was less probable than generation of clonotypes shared by all four donors. A handful of donors had around 5.2% of their naive CD4 clonotypes in common.

Sequencing was done on a sample of naive CD8+ T cells sorted from blood. The V call is TRBV10-2, the J call TRBJ2-7; 7 positions agree with TRBD1. The clonotype comes from a man aged 18 to 30 in good health. This chain's CDR3 is CASSLGQEYEQYF. The CDR3, as DNA: TGCGCCAGCAGTCTTGGACAGGAGTACGAGCAGTACTTC.